This T cell receptor beta chain is from a study of STAT5B mutations in CD4+ large granular lymphocyte leukemia. Across the whole study: The CDR3 'QG' motif was associated with a particular HLA allele among healthy donors.

The CDR3 consists of 13 residues. Per the germline V gene, CDR1 is SGHRS and CDR2 is YFSETQ. V shed 6 bases and J shed 2 bases, with 11 bases lying between them. Libraries were prepared by immunoSEQ multiplex PCR; TCRdb keeps only in-frame clonotypes and omits some of them. The sample includes about 45,000 clones, 70% to 90% of them seen just once. The receptor was derived from a human donor in good health. Sequencing was done on a sample of CD4+ T cells from blood buffy coats. The chain recombines TRBV5-1 with TRBJ1-2, with D maybe TRBD1 (5 bases). The CDR3: CASKRDLNYGYTF. CDR3 nucleotides: TGCGCCAGCAAGAGGGACCTCAACTATGGCTACACCTTC. Looking up the rest from reference TRBV5-1 and TRBJ1-2 gives the full variable domain: KAGVTQTPRYLIKTRGQQVTLSCSPISGHRSVSWYQQTPGQGLQFLFEYFSETQRNKGNFPGRFSGRQFSNSRSEMNVSTLELGDSALYLCASKRDLNYGYTFGSGTRLTVV.